This entry lists 8 T cell receptor beta chains sequenced from one sample in a study of T-cell reconstitution after alpha-beta-depleted transplantation in children. The library targeted TCRbeta and was prepared with unique molecular identifiers. TCRdb independently ran MiXCR on the PCR reads; one entry per CDR3 protein. The data contain 700,000 to 850,000 distinct CDR3 sequences, 16% of them singletons. Sample: PBMCs, mostly from graft donor cells, taken 360 days after TCRalphabeta/CD19-depleted stem cell transplant. The receptor set was obtained from a male patient younger than 18 who had a stem cell transplant for acute lymphoblastic leukemia, so the T cells may come from the graft donor.

This clonotype has only a few counts. J is TRBJ2-7 and V is TRBV9, with TRBD2 identical over 11 bases. The germline V gene encodes CDR1 SGDLS and CDR2 YYNGEE. This CDR3 spans 17 amino acids. The V segment lost 0 bases and the J segment 2 bases; nucleotides outside the gene matches: 7. The CDR3 is CASSVDGSGRVPYEQYF. In DNA form, the CDR3 reads TGTGCCAGCAGCGTAGATGGTAGCGGGAGGGTCCCCTACGAGCAGTACTTC.

The chain is built from TRBV4-2 and TRBJ1-1, with D unresolved. V lost 4 bases and J 1 base, leaving 22 bases between the germline ends. Germline V gives CDR1 LGHNA, CDR2 YNFKEQ. The CDR3 consists of 18 residues. As DNA, the CDR3 is TGTGCCAGCAGCCCCTCATGGTACGGCCACACGGGGAACACTGAAGCTTTCTTT. It encodes CASSPSWYGHTGNTEAFF.

The chain has TRBV18 and TRBJ1-1; D is uncertain. The germline gives CDR1 KGHSH, CDR2 LQKENI. The CDR3 totals 12 residues. The V gene lost 6 bases and the J gene lost 5 bases, with 10 bases spanning the gap. The DNA for the CDR3 is TGTGCCAGCTCCGTCGAGTGGACTGAAGCTTTCTTT. The encoded protein is CASSVEWTEAFF.

A few counts support this clonotype. The V gene is TRBV5-1, the J gene TRBJ2-2; 13 bases match TRBD2. CDR3 length equals 16 residues. CDR1 is SGHRS and CDR2 is YFSETQ in the germline V gene. J was trimmed by 5 bases and V by 4 bases; bases with no gene match: 5. The CDR3 protein is CASSPGTSGKTGELFF. CDR3 sequence (DNA): TGCGCCAGCAGCCCCGGGACTAGCGGGAAAACCGGGGAGCTGTTTTTT.

At least ten counts were recorded for this clonotype. The J gene is TRBJ2-7, the V gene TRBV6-2 or TRBV6-3; possibly TRBD1 for D (6 bases). This CDR3 is built from 13 residues. Trimming removed 5 bases from V and 3 bases from J, with 11 bases in between. Germline-derived CDR1 and CDR2 are MNHEY and SVGEGT. CDR3 loop: CASSKWTVYEQYF. The DNA of the CDR3 is TGTGCCAGCAGTAAATGGACAGTCTACGAGCAGTACTTC.

In regard to this clonotype: The junction shows a germline mismatch at one end, possibly a read error. The rearrangement links TRBV9 to TRBJ2-7, with 12 bases lining up with TRBD2. Per the germline V gene, CDR1 is SGDLS and CDR2 is YYNGEE. The CDR3 spans 15 residues. CDR3 sequence (DNA): TGTGCCAGCAGCGCTCAGGGACTAGCGGGCTACGAGCAGCACTTC. This encodes CASSAQGLAGYEQHF.

The rearrangement joins TRBV24-1 to TRBJ2-2; 8 bases are a match to TRBD1. Per germline, CDR1 KGHDR and CDR2 SFDVKD. The CDR3 runs to 21 residues. The CDR3 DNA reads TGTGGGGCCAGTGATTTCTGGACAGGGAGAGAATTGGCGTCGAACACCGGGGAGCTGTTTTTT. It encodes CGASDFWTGRELASNTGELFF.

The chain uses TRBV25-1 and TRBJ2-2; D ambiguous. CDR3 length: 12 amino acids. Per germline, CDR1 MGHDK and CDR2 SYGVNS. The V gene lost 4 bases and the J gene lost 9 bases, with 9 bases spanning the gap. The CDR3 here is CASSVQSWELFF. The CDR3 nucleotides are TGTGCCAGCAGTGTCCAGTCCTGGGAGCTGTTTTTT.